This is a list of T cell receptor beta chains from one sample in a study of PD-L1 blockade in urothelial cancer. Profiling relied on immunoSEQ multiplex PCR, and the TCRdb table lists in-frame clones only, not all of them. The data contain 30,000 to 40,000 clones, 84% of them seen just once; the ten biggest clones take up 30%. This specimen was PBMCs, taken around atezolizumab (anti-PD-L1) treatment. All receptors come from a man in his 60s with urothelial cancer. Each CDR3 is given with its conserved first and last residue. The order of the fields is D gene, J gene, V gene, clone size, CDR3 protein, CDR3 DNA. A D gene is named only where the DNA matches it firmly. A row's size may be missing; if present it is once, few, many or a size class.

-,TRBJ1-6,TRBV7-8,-,CASREREGGNSPLHF,TGTGCCAGCAGGGAAAGGGAGGGAGGGAATTCACCCCTCCACTTT
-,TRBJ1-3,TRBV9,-,CASSVVDSNPSGNTIYF,TGTGCCAGCAGCGTAGTGGACAGCAATCCTTCTGGAAACACCATATATTTT
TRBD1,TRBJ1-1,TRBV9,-,CASSPGQAGSEAFF,TGTGCCAGCAGCCCAGGACAGGCGGGCAGTGAAGCTTTCTTT
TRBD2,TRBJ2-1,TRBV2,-,CASSELSVKLAGDYHGEQFF,TGTGCCAGCAGTGAGCTGTCGGTTAAACTAGCGGGAGATTACCACGGTGAGCAGTTCTTC
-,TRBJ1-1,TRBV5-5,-,CASRRRGGTEAFF,TGTGCCAGCAGACGACGGGGGGGCACTGAAGCTTTCTTT
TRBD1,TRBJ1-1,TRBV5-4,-,CASSLGTGGVGGRTEAFF,TGTGCCAGCAGCTTGGGGACAGGGGGCGTTGGGGGGCGCACTGAAGCTTTCTTT
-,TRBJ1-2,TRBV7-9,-,CASSQDPGTGRSSGYTF,TGTGCCAGCAGCCAAGACCCGGGGACCGGGAGGAGCAGCGGCTACACCTTC
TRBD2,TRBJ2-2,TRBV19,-,CASLGAGGSHSGELFF,TGTGCCAGCCTCGGGGCGGGGGGTTCCCACAGCGGGGAGCTGTTTTTT
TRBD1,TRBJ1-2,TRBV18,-,CASSPTGEWYGYTF,TGTGCCAGCTCACCGACAGGGGAATGGTATGGCTACACCTTC
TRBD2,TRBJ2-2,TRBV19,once,CASSIRGGTGELFF,TGTGCCAGTAGTATCCGGGGAGGGACCGGGGAGCTGTTTTTT
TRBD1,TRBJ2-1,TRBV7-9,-,CASSRGTGGQDEQFF,TGTGCCAGCAGCCGCGGGACAGGGGGACAGGATGAGCAGTTCTTC
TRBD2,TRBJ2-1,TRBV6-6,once,CASSYFREGPYNEQFF,TGTGCCAGCAGTTACTTCAGGGAGGGACCCTACAATGAGCAGTTCTTC
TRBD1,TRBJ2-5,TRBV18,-,CASSPSQGVETQYF,TGTGCCAGCTCACCATCACAGGGGGTAGAGACCCAGTACTTC
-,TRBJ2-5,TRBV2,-,CASTRLAGRQETQYF,TGTGCCAGCACCCGCCTGGCGGGGAGACAAGAGACCCAGTACTTC
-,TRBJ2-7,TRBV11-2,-,CASSRTGYYEQYF,TGTGCCAGCAGCAGAACAGGGTACTACGAGCAGTACTTC
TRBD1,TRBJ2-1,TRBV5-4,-,CATRNPGQGMNEQFF,TGTGCCACCCGGAATCCGGGACAGGGGATGAATGAGCAGTTCTTC
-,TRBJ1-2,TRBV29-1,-,CSVEWPPNYGYTF,TGCAGCGTTGAATGGCCGCCTAACTATGGCTACACCTTC
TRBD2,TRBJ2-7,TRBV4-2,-,CASSQGGWGLAGSSYEQYF,TGTGCCAGCAGCCAAGGGGGGTGGGGACTAGCGGGTAGCTCCTACGAGCAGTACTTC
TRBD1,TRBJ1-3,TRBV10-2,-,CASTKTGMGNTIYF,TGCGCCAGCACGAAGACAGGGATGGGAAACACCATATATTTT
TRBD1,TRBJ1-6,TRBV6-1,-,CASNIRTGDNSPLHF,TGTGCCAGCAATATAAGGACAGGGGATAATTCACCCCTCCACTTT
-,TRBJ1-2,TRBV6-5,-,CASKGTPAGYTF,TGTGCCAGCAAGGGGACTCCAGCGGGCTACACCTTC
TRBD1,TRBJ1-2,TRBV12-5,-,CASGLERGQFVSDYGYTF,TGTGCTAGTGGTTTAGAAAGGGGGCAGTTTGTGAGCGACTATGGCTACACCTTC
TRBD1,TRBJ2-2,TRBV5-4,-,CASSLTGGLTGELFF,TGTGCCAGCAGCTTAACAGGGGGCTTGACCGGGGAGCTGTTTTTT
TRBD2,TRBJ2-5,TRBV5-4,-,CASSASASGGAKETQYF,TGTGCCAGCAGCGCCTCCGCTAGCGGGGGGGCCAAAGAGACCCAGTACTTC
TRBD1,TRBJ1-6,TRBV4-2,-,CASSQFTGASPLHF,TGTGCCAGCAGCCAATTCACAGGGGCCTCACCCCTCCACTTT
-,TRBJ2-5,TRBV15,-,CATSRDLGGQSRKETQYF,TGTGCCACCAGCAGAGATTTAGGAGGACAGTCCCGAAAAGAGACCCAGTACTTC
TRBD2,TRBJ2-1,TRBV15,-,CATSRDFGAGGTSSYNEQFF,TGTGCCACCAGCAGAGATTTTGGAGCGGGGGGGACGAGCTCCTACAATGAGCAGTTCTTC
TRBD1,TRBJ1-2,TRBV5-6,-,CASSLGQGTRDYTF,TGTGCCAGCAGCTTGGGACAGGGAACACGGGACTACACCTTC
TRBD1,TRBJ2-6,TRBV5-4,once,CASSGGQGVGANVLTF,TGTGCCAGCAGCGGGGGACAGGGAGTTGGGGCCAACGTCCTGACTTTC
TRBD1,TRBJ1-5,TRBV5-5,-,CASSLGQGGQPQHF,TGTGCCAGCAGCTTGGGTCAGGGGGGTCAGCCCCAGCATTTT
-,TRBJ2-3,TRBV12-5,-,CASGLGARVGGDTQYF,TGTGCTAGTGGTTTGGGGGCAAGGGTCGGAGGGGATACGCAGTATTTT
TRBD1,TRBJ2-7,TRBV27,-,CASSSQDRGYEQYF,TGTGCCAGCAGTTCTCAGGACAGGGGTTACGAGCAGTACTTC
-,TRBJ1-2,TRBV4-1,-,CASSQDSSTGGGYTF,TGCGCCAGCAGCCAAGATTCCAGCACCGGGGGTGGCTACACCTTC
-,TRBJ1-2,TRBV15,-,CATSRDGENYGYTF,TGTGCCACCAGCAGAGATGGAGAGAACTATGGCTACACCTTC
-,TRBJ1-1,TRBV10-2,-,CASSTPGNTEAFF,TGCGCCAGCAGTACCCCCGGTAACACTGAAGCTTTCTTT
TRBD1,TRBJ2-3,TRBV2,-,CASSPGTSGGGAQYF,TGTGCCAGCAGCCCCGGGACCTCAGGGGGCGGTGCGCAGTATTTT
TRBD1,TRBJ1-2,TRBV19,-,CASKDRGLLYGYTF,TGTGCCAGTAAAGACAGGGGTCTCCTCTATGGCTACACCTTC
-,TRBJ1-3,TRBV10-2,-,CASSEREGGTIYF,TGCGCCAGCAGTGAAAGGGAAGGGGGCACCATATATTTT
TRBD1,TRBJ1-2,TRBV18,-,CASSPEGQGRGGYTF,TGTGCCAGCTCACCAGAGGGACAGGGACGCGGTGGCTACACCTTC
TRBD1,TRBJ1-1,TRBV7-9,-,CASSLRQGDTEAFF,TGTGCCAGCAGCCTCCGACAGGGGGACACTGAAGCTTTCTTT